This TCR beta chain was documented in a study of shared clonotypes between healthy human individuals (dated by TCRdb to the early 2020s). Study-wide context: Two women and three men aged 18 to 49 years were included in the cohort. For each donor, CD4 naive and CD4 memory were each given three plates, CD8 naive was given two plates, and CD8 memory was given one plate. To estimate repertoire size and how much clonotypes are shared between individuals, the study performed deep sequencing of blood TCR repertoires from roughly five healthy adults. Libraries were prepared and TCR repertoires were sequenced by different laboratories using diverse techniques, in order to increase sequencing depth and limit assay-specific biases. Between about 0.8 and 9 billion PBMCs per donor were obtained by leukapheresis.

What the research found in general, with its limitations: Because the study included only a small number of donors, the genetic and exposure-history diversity represented was limited. Only blood was sampled, and tissue TCR repertoires likely differ from those in blood. Higher generation probabilities were observed for clonotypes shared by all four sorted-subset donors than for non-shared clonotypes. Incomplete sequencing was indicated by rarefaction of sorted-subset datasets, despite the large sequencing depth. Sharing across a few donors was observed for approximately 4.6% of naive CD4, over 3% of naive CD8, 2% to 2.5% of memory CD4, and around 0.4% of memory CD8 clonotypes. Naive subsets generally had larger estimated clonotype richness than memory subsets. Based on pairwise subsampling, the degree of clonotype sharing among donors was expected to be affected by sequencing depth.

Donors were healthy HIV-negative adults with no recently reported acute infections or vaccinations. All donors were Caucasian adults living in Nashville, Tennessee, USA. CD4+ T cells were enriched by magnetic negative selection, after which naive cells were positively selected on CD45RA and the negative fraction was taken as the memory subset. Blood was obtained by leukapheresis, after which PBMCs were separated by Ficoll-Histopaque density gradient centrifugation and cryopreserved in liquid nitrogen vapor phase. Analytical flow cytometry was used to check the purity and quantity of every magnetically sorted T cell population. Each sorted fraction had its genomic DNA isolated and then quantified by UV absorbance on a Nanodrop 2000c. Details on this clone: Its recognized antigen is unknown. Base qualities are not provided; no much larger clone lies one nucleotide away.

Using the deep immunoSEQ assay, multiplex PCR amplified TCR CDR3 regions from genomic DNA. Extracted genomic DNA from each cell subset was spread evenly across all wells of several immunoSEQ 96-well plates, with each plate serving as a replicate. For sorted subsets, roughly 0.2 ug genomic DNA, equal to tens of thousands of T cell genomes, was loaded into each replicate PCR. Purified libraries were quantified with a Qubit 3.0 fluorometer, sized on a Bioanalyzer 2100, and re-quantified with the KAPA Library Quantification kit. Each immunoSEQ 96-well plate was sequenced on its own single-read 150-cycle Illumina NextSeq 550 flow cell. The source study handled its data this way. Because the immunoSEQ output included only junctional sequences and no quality scores, the filtering could not be the same as the filtering used for full-length reads. To assign V/J genes and CDR3, sequences were annotated against IMGT germline references using PyIR, a Python wrapper for IgBLAST v1.9. Any read was removed if the V/J assignment was weak (E-value above 1e-6), the CDR3 was missing, or the read contained stop codons, out-of-frame junctions, or ambiguous translated residues. A V3J clonotype was defined by an identical inferred V gene, J gene, and CDR3 amino acid sequence. Percentage overlap between repertoires was calculated by dividing the number of shared unique clonotypes by the size of the smaller repertoire. Three approaches were used to assess repertoire richness: RTK rarefaction, the Chao1 estimator, and Recon v2.1 estimates of unobserved clonotypes. Generation probabilities were computed with OLGA for all TCRbeta clonotypes obtained by the gDNA method from four donors. TCRdb limited this immuneACCESS table to in-frame rearrangements with V and J called. A share of clones is missing; checked studies link under half to unresolved V genes, and the rest is unexplained. V, J and clone size are taken as reported in that table, and D and trimming were inferred from the DNA itself. This sample has approximately 1.4 million clones in its table, and approximately 98% of those were observed once. The top ten constitute approximately 0.44% of the sample.

The sequence was collected from a man aged 25 to 40 in good health. Sequencing was done on a sample of naive CD4+ T cells sorted from blood. The meaning of the sample's cell subset or site label: CD45RA+ positively selected.

Here is the DNA: TGTGCCAGCAGTTACGGGAAGGATGCCGCCGAGCAGTACTTC. Translation gives CASSYGKDAAEQYF. Rearrangement joined TRBV2 to TRBJ2-7; perhaps TRBD2 is the D gene, with 5 bases matching. The CDR3 numbers 14 residues from cysteine through phenylalanine. Just the 42-base CDR3 DNA is kept, in frame starting at base 1. The germline V gene yields SNHLY for CDR1 and FYNNEI for CDR2. At the junction V is shortened by 5 bases and J by 6 bases, with 17 bases in between.